This T cell receptor (beta chain) was retrieved from a study of regulatory T cells in long-lasting Graves disease. Study-level information: Freshly diagnosed Graves' patients had used antithyroid drugs for under 3 months. Points from the study as a whole: Relative to new patients (roughly 1,000), persistent patients exhibited greater sharing of public clonotypes (around 2,700).

CDR3-region Arm-PCR and iRepertoire HTBI primers produced the TCR beta libraries. TCRdb redid the calling of the multiplex PCR reads with MiXCR, one entry per CDR3 protein. The data hold 350,000 to 450,000 distinct CDR3 sequences, with over 12% observed a single time. Time point reported: newly diagnosed GD, antithyroid drugs for less than 3 months. PBMCs were the source of the RNA used for TCR sequencing. The authors diagnosed Graves' disease using American Thyroid Association guidelines. V shed 5 bases and J shed 9 bases, with 17 bases lying between them. Germline lookup yields CDR1 SGHTA and CDR2 FQGNSA. The CDR3 sequence is 14 residues long. This clonotype has a handful of counts. Its specificity is not known. These data were also reused for a study on T cells in Graves' hyperthyroidism and ophthalmopathy.

This TCR was recovered from a woman aged 40 to 50 with Graves disease. Sample: peripheral blood mononuclear cells (PBMCs), taken at new diagnosis, from a patient treated with antithyroid drugs. The rearrangement links TRBV7-2 to TRBJ2-4; a weak D match, TRBD2 (6 bases). CDR3 in amino acids: CASSLSGRRGIQYF. CDR3 in DNA: TGTGCCAGCAGCCTTAGCGGAAGAAGGGGCATTCAGTACTTC. Together with reference TRBV7-2 and TRBJ2-4, the CDR3 gives the full variable domain: GAGVSQSPSNKVTEKGKDVELRCDPISGHTALYWYRQSLGQGLEFLIYFQGNSAPDKSGLPSDRFSAERTGGSVSTLTIQRTQQEDSAVYLCASSLSGRRGIQYFGAGTRLSVL.